Here is one TCR beta chain with its context. Its antigen is still unknown. No much larger clone is present one base from it, and per-base qualities are unavailable. The cohort comprised around 690 healthy bone marrow donors. At the time of sampling, every cohort member was nominally healthy, though immune exposures that went unrecorded were likely present. The donor tested CMV seronegative and was one of the 352 seronegative cohort members. A peripheral blood sample was provided by each donor, and peripheral blood mononuclear cells were used for TCR beta sequencing. The Qiagen DNeasy Blood Extraction Kit was used to extract genomic DNA from the blood cell samples. CDR1 and CDR2, looked up from the germline V gene, are SGHVS and FQNEAQ. V lost 2 bases and J lost 6 bases; the stretch between them is 14 bases long. Counted from cysteine to phenylalanine, this CDR3 has 15 amino acids. Only the CDR3 portion is preserved as DNA: 45 bases, with reading frame beginning at the first base.

The library was prepared using the immunoSEQ multiplex PCR assay. The multiplex PCR relied on a mix of 60 forward primers for TCR Vbeta segments and 13 reverse primers for TCR Jbeta segments. The CDR3 region of rearranged TCR beta genes was amplified from genomic DNA by a multiplex PCR assay. The Illumina HiSeq System was used to sequence the amplified TCR beta libraries as 87-base-pair reads. The study's processing was this. A later analysis counted about 80 million unique TCR beta chains across the 650 to 700 repertoires, and around 9.9 million of these chains were shared by at least two donors. A nearest-neighbor algorithm error-corrected the raw reads and collapsed the reads into unique sequences, merging closely related sequences to remove PCR and sequencing errors. CDR3 sequences were aligned to IMGT reference sequences to assign V, D and J gene segments. For a sequence to be retained, at least a six-nucleotide match to both a V gene segment and a J gene segment was required. A rearrangement was called productive if the CDR3 had no stop codons and remained in frame with V and J, and every other rearrangement was called non-productive. Following IMGT convention, CDR3 was defined as the stretch from the second conserved V-encoded cysteine to the conserved J-encoded phenylalanine. In an earlier analysis of around 570 of the donors, sequences lacking an unambiguous match to a single V gene segment were excluded. An earlier analysis of several hundred of the donors called V segments functional above 56.7% productive rearrangements and segregating when the between-donor standard deviation exceeded 5%. To diagnose cytomegalovirus status from the catalog of TCR beta chain sequences, a statistical classification framework was built. V and J gene assignment, in a later analysis, came from comparing TCR nucleotide sequences with IMGT/GENE-DB human TR gene sequences. Using the TCRdist pipeline, a later analysis assigned CDR3 sequences along with most-parsimonious VDJ recombination scenarios. A later analysis defined each TCR beta chain by its CDR3 amino acid sequence plus V-gene family, and excluded reads lacking a unique V-gene family. To address suspected cross-contamination and a sequencing artifact, a later analysis removed several hundred highly shared, low-generation-probability nucleotide sequences. For each public chain, a later analysis derived a clonal expansion index from normalized ranks of inferred template counts within each repertoire. In a later analysis, generation probabilities were computed using a VDJ recombination model fitted to out-of-frame rearrangements, and the results were checked against IGoR. Hypergeometric tests were used in a later analysis to score TCR-TCR, TCR-HLA and TCR-CMV co-occurrence, with a repertoire-size bias correction applied to the TCR pairs. To estimate false discovery rates, a later analysis permuted the HLA or CMV assignments 20 times. In a later analysis, co-occurring TCRs were grouped with DBSCAN, and TCRdist sequence similarity was added when clustering was performed within HLA-allele-positive subsets. Repertoires with fewer than 30,000 or more than 120,000 public chains were left out of co-occurrence clustering, as were roughly five repertoires with anomalous nucleotide sharing. TCRdb holds this immuneACCESS table with in-frame rearrangements only. Some clones are missing; in checked studies, unresolved V genes explain under half, and the rest has no known cause. D and trimming come from the DNA, and the V and J calls and clone size come from that table. This sample holds 230,000 or so clones; about 90% were observed only once. The ten largest clones add up to roughly 1.5% of the sample.

This specimen belongs to a study of cytomegalovirus exposure and HLA in healthy donors (TCRdb year 2017). About the study as a whole: An earlier analysis of approximately 640 of the donors reported approximately 290 Gb of sequence data and roughly 100 million unique TCR beta sequences from roughly 200 million T cells. Donor age, sex, ethnicity and CMV serostatus were collected together with the repertoire data. The study was designed to test whether signatures of past pathogen exposure could be identified by cataloging public T cell receptors. Rather than using new phenotypic data, the later analysis identified candidate immune exposures from TCR beta sequences and from how often those sequences occurred across donors. Among under 450 genotyped donors of the cohort, an average of approximately 230,000 unique TCR beta nucleotide sequences were sequenced per donor, roughly 18% of them non-productive. Approximately 310 gigabases of sequencing data and approximately 84 million unique TCR sequences were included in an early release covering roughly 600 HLA-typed donors. Of the approximately 400 genotyped donors, 65% to 90% were placed in the genetic ancestry cluster associated with self-reported Caucasian donors. A later genetic analysis used genome-wide SNP genotypes for about 55% of the 666 donors, treating that subset as a discovery cohort. An earlier analysis of 587 of the donors used high-throughput TCR beta sequencing to judge whether each TCR beta V gene segment behaved as functional or pseudogenic. All discovery cohort repertoires had been generated on a single sequencing platform. A later analysis re-examined previously published TCR beta repertoires from just over 650 donors and added high-resolution HLA genotyping to investigate patterns of TCR occurrence. Using immunosequencing, the study profiled T cell repertoires from 500 to 800 subjects and related those repertoires to cytomegalovirus serostatus. A handful of DR-DQ haplotypes were handled as single units for association and clustering because linkage in the cohort was strong. Typing coverage varied by locus: roughly 620-630 donors for A, B, C, DRB1 and DQB1; more than 500 for DQA1; more than 600 for DPA1; fewer than 480 for DPB1. To predict cytomegalovirus infection status, the study brought together high-throughput TCR immunosequencing, statistical association of individual TCRs with disease status, and machine learning. HLA typing covered class I and class II loci at four-digit resolution. In addition to the first cohort of roughly 700 subjects, a separate validation cohort of some 120 different subjects was used.

Broader findings and caveats from the paper: A later analysis found that TCR association rates varied across HLA loci, with DRB1 alleles showing the most associated TCRs and HLA-C alleles the fewest. In a later genetic analysis, a missense DCLRE1C variant was associated with V-gene and J-gene trimming of TCR beta chains, and the association was replicated in an independent cohort. In this cohort, only TCR beta chains were sequenced, and detectable features were limited by the absence of alpha or paired-chain data. The 87-base-pair reads could not distinguish some IMGT-functional V segments, including TRBV6-2 and TRBV6-3, so those segments were excluded. Sequencing depth was assumed to be roughly uniform across donors in the presence/absence analyses, though that assumption may not hold. Because counts were too low, about 15 rarely observed V segments, including chromosome 9 orphons, were left out of the earlier analysis of a few hundred of the donors. A cluster of highly shared sequence variants was judged likely to be a technical artifact of the sequencing pipeline. The classifier was reported to diagnose cytomegalovirus status with high specificity and sensitivity in both the original and validation cohorts. Immune exposure information for the cohort was limited to CMV serostatus. Across donors, most TCR sequences were observed very rarely, whereas some public TCRs were present in many individuals. Broadly in line with IMGT annotations, most TCR beta V segments showed up in productive rearrangements about 90% or about 30% of the time in an earlier analysis of 450 to 600 of the donors. In vitro tests confirmed that a few of the cytomegalovirus-associated TCR beta chains recognize cytomegalovirus antigens. Specific HLA alleles were associated with over 15,000 TCR beta sequences at a false discovery rate of 0.05 in a later analysis. It was suggested by the authors that the approach could potentially be generalized to other disease states and immunological phenotypes. Assigning TCR associations to individual alleles was difficult when HLA alleles, especially DR and DQ, strongly co-occurred. Linkage disequilibrium might explain the correlated functional status among segregating V segments, but an unknown experimental factor could not be ruled out. A further reported finding was that TCR beta sequences accurately predicted the HLA-A and HLA-B alleles for most subjects in the first cohort. A later genetic analysis reported fewer N-insertions in productive TCRs among donors in an Asian-associated ancestry cluster than the roughly 700-donor mean. According to a later analysis, most CMV-associated TCR beta chains appeared to be HLA-restricted, and the HLA associations seemed to be driven largely by CMV exposure. In a later analysis, HLA-associated TCR beta chains were found to be more clonally expanded and to have lower generation probabilities than equally common non-associated chains. The study listed around 160 TCR beta chains as associated with cytomegalovirus. A later analysis reported that several top co-occurrence clusters appeared linked to parvovirus B19, influenza, CMV and Epstein-Barr virus. Because HLA typing was unavailable for some donors at each locus, only the typed subset was used in association tests.

The chain is made from TRBV7-8 and TRBJ1-5; 6 matching bases give a weak D call of TRBD1. Sequenced sample: PBMCs. The source of this sequence is a girl aged 2 to 9 in good health and CMV-seronegative. The nucleotide sequence is given as TGTGCCAGCAGCTTAAGAGGGCAGGGGACTCAGCCCCAGCATTTT. This yields the protein CASSLRGQGTQPQHF.